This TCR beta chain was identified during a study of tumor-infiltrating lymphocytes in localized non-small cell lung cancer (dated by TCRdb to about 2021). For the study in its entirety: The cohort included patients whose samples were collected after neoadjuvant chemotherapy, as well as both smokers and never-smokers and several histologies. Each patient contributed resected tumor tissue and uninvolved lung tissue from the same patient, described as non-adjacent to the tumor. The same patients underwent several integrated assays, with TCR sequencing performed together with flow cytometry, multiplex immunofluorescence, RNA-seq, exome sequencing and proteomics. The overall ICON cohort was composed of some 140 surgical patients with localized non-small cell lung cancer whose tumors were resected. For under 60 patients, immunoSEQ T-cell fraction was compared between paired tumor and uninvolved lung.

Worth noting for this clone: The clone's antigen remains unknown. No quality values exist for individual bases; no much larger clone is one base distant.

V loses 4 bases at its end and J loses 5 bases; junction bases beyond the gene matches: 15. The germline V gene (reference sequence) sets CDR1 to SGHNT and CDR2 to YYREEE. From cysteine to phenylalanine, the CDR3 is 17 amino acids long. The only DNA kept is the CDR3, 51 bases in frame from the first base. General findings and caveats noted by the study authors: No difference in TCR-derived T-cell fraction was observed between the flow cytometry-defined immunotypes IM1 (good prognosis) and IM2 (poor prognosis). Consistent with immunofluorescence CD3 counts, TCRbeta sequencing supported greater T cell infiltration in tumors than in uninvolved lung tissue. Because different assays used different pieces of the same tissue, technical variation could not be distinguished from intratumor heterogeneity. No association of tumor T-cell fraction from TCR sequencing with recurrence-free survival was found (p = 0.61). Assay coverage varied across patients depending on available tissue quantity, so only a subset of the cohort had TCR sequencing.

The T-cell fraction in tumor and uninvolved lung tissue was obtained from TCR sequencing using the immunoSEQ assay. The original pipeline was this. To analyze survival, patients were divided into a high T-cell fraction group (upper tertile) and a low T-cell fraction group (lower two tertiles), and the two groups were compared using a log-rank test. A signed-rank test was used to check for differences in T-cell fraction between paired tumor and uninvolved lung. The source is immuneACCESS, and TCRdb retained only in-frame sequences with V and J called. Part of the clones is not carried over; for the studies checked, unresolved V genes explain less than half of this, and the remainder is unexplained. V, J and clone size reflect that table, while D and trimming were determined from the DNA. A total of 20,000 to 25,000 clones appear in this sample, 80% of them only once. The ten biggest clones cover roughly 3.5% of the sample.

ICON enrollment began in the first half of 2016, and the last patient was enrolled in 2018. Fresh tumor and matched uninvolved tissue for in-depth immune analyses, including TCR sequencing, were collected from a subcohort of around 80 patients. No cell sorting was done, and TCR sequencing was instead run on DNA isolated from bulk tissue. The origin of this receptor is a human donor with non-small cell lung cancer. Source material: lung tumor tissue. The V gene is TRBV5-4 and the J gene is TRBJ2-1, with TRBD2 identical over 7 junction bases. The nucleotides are TGTGCCAGCAGCCGATCCACCGGGGCTAGCGGTAACAATGAGCAGTTCTTC. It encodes CASSRSTGASGNNEQFF. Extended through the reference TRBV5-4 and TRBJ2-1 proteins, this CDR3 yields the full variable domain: ETGVTQSPTHLIKTRGQQVTLRCSSQSGHNTVSWYQQALGQGPQFIFQYYREEENGRGNFPPRFSGLQFPNYSSELNVNALELDDSALYLCASSRSTGASGNNEQFFGPGTRLTVL.